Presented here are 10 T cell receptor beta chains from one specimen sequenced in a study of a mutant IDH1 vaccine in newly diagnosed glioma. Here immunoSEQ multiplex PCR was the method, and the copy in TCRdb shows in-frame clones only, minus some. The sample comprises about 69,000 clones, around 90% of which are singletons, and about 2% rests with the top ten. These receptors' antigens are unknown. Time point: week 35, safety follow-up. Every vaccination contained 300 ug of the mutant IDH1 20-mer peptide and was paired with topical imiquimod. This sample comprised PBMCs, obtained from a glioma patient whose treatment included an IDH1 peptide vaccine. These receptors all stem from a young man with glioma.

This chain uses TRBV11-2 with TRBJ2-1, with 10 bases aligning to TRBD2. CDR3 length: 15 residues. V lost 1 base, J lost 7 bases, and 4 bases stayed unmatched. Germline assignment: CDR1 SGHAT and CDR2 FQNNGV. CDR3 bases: TGTGCCAGCAGCTTAGCTAGCGGGGGAGGAAATGAGCAGTTCTTC. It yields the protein CASSLASGGGNEQFF.

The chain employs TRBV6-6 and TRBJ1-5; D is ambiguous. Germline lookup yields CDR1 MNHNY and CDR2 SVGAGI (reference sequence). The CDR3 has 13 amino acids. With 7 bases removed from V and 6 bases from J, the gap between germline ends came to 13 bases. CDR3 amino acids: CASKHTRGQPQHF. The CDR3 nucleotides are TGTGCCAGCAAACATACGCGGGGTCAGCCCCAGCATTTT.

This CDR3 is CASSLISEQFF. CDR3 sequence (DNA): TGTGCCAGCAGCTTAATCAGTGAGCAGTTCTTC. The chain combines TRBV7-2 with TRBJ2-1; no firm D call. The germline V and J ends were trimmed by 2 bases and 9 bases, with 5 bases remaining between them. The V gene's germline CDR1 is SGHTA and CDR2 FQGNSA. The CDR3 is 11 amino acids.

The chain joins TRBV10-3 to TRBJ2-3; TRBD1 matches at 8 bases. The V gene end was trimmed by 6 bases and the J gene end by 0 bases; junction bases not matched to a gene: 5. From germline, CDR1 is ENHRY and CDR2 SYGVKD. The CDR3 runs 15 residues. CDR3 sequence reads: CAIRRDRPSTDTQYF. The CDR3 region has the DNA TGTGCCATCAGACGGGACAGGCCAAGCACAGATACGCAGTATTTT.

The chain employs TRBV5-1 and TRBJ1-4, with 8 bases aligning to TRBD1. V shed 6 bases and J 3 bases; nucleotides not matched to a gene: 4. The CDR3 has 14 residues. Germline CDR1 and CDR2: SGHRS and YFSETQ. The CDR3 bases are TGCGCCAGCACTCCGGGACAGGCTAATGAAAAACTGTTTTTT. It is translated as CASTPGQANEKLFF.

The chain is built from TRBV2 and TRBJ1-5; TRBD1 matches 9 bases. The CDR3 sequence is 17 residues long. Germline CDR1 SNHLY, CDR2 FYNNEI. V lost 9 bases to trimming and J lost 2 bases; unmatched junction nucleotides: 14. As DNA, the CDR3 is TGTGCCAGTAGGACAGGGGCCTATATGTCTGGCAATCAGCCCCAGCATTTT. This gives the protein CASRTGAYMSGNQPQHF.

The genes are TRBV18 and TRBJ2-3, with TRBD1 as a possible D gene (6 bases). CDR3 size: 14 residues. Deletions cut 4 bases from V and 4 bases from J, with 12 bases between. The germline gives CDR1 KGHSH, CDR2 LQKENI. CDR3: CASSLRGPPDTQYF. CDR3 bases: TGTGCCAGCTCACTCAGGGGTCCCCCAGATACGCAGTATTTT.

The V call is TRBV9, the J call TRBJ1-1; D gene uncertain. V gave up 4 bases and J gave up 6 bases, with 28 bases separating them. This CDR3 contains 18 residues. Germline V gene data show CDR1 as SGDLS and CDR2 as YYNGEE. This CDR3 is CASSPPPRVGYDGAEAFF. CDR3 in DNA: TGTGCCAGCAGCCCCCCGCCGAGGGTGGGGTATGATGGCGCTGAAGCTTTCTTT. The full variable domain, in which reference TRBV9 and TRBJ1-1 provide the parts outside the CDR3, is DSGVTQTPKHLITATGQRVTLRCSPRSGDLSVYWYQQSLDQGLQFLIQYYNGEERAKGNILERFSAQQFPDLHSELNLSSLELGDSALYFCASSPPPRVGYDGAEAFFGQGTRLTVV.

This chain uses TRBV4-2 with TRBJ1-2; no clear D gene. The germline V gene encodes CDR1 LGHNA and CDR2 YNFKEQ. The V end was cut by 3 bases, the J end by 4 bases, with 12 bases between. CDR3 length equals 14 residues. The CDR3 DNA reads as TGTGCCAGCAGCCAGGGTTTGAGGGCCTATGGCTACACCTTC. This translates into CASSQGLRAYGYTF.

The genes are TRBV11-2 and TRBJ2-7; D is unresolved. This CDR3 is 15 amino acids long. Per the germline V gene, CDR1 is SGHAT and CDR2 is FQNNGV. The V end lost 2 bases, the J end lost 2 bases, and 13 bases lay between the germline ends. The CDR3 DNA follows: TGTGCCAGCAGCTTAATGTCAGGCCGTACCTACGAGCAGTACTTC. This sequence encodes CASSLMSGRTYEQYF.